Detailed here is one T cell receptor beta chain. This entry is derived from a study of blood T cell repertoires in COVID-19. As for the study in general: The study drew acute and convalescent COVID-19 samples from the United States, Italy and Spain. PBMCs, B-cell-depleted T cells, or T cells were the source of the cDNA or gDNA that made up the material.

Study processing details: Scientists estimated how many nucleated cells there were by amplifying reference gene primers. Assay: immunoSEQ multiplex PCR; the TCRdb copy retains only in-frame clones and omits some. V, J and clone size derive from that table, while D and trimming were established from the DNA sequence. Here the sample spans approximately 120,000 clones, approximately 80% being singletons. Trimming at V came to 6 bases and at J to 2 bases, leaving 5 bases not matched to a gene. The CDR3 runs to 14 residues. Germline CDR1 reads LNHDA; CDR2 reads SQIVND (reference sequence). What was sequenced was peripheral blood. The rearrangement uses TRBV19 and TRBJ2-7, with 9 bases fitting TRBD1. The receptor was derived from a man in his 60s with acute or convalescent COVID-19. The CDR3 DNA is TGTGCCAGTAGCCCGGACAGGGGTACCTACGAGCAGTACTTC. Protein sequence: CASSPDRGTYEQYF. The full variable domain, rest sourced from reference TRBV19 and TRBJ2-7, is DGGITQSPKYLFRKEGQNVTLSCEQNLNHDAMYWYRQDPGQGLRLIYYSQIVNDFQKGDIAEGYSVSREKKESFPLTVTSAQKNPTAFYLCASSPDRGTYEQYFGPGTRLTVT.